Listed below are T cell receptor beta chains from one sample, sequenced in a study of T-cell reconstitution after alpha-beta-depleted transplantation in children. MiXCR was run by TCRdb on the PCR reads, yielding one entry per CDR3 protein. The sample consists of hundreds of thousands of distinct CDR3 sequences, 10% to 15% of them appearing once. Sample: PBMCs, taken before TCRalphabeta/CD19-depleted stem cell transplant. The receptors shown here come from a girl aged 2 to 9 with congenital amegakaryocytic thrombocytopenia, due to receive a stem cell transplant. The CDR3 runs from the conserved cysteine through the conserved F or W. D genes are given only for firm matches. Where a row states a size, it is once, few, many or the class of an expanded clone; other rows omit it.

J: TRBJ2-7; size: many; V: TRBV5-4; D: TRBD2; DNA: TGTGCCAGCAGCTTGGGGGCTAGCGGCGCGGCGGACTACGAGCAGTACTTC; CDR3: CASSLGASGAADYEQYF
J: TRBJ2-7; size: few; V: TRBV7-2; D: -; DNA: TGTGCCAGCAGCGTGAGCGACAGTTTACCCCGTATGGAGCAGTACTTC; CDR3: CASSVSDSLPRMEQYF
J: TRBJ2-7; size: few; V: TRBV7-2; D: -; DNA: TGTGCCAGCAGCTTAGTCTCTTCCGCCGGCCCCTACGAGCAGTACTTC; CDR3: CASSLVSSAGPYEQYF
J: TRBJ2-7; size: few; V: TRBV20-1; D: -; DNA: TGCAGTGCTAGCGAGCGGAAGACTTTCTACGAGCAGTACTTC; CDR3: CSASERKTFYEQYF
J: TRBJ2-1; size: many; V: TRBV20-1; D: -; DNA: TGCAGTGCTAGAGATCTTAAGGCATTCAATGAGCAGTTCTTC; CDR3: CSARDLKAFNEQFF
J: TRBJ2-7; size: few; V: TRBV7-8; D: -; DNA: TGTGCCAGCAGCTTTCCCAGCGAGTACGAGCAGTACTTC; CDR3: CASSFPSEYEQYF
J: TRBJ2-2; size: many; V: TRBV7-9; D: -; DNA: TGTGCCAGCAGCCCAGTGAGGTTTCCCGGGGAGCTGTTTTTT; CDR3: CASSPVRFPGELFF
J: TRBJ2-7; size: many; V: TRBV12-3/TRBV12-4; D: -; DNA: TGTGCCAGCAGTTCCTCCACAGGGCGCCCGTACGAGCAGTACTTC; CDR3: CASSSSTGRPYEQYF
J: TRBJ2-3; size: many; V: TRBV6-5; D: -; DNA: TGTGCCAGCGGGCAGGGGCCAGATACGCAGTATTTT; CDR3: CASGQGPDTQYF
J: TRBJ2-7; size: -; V: TRBV5-1; D: TRBD2; DNA: TGCGCCAGCAGCTGGGAGGGGTACGAGCAGTACTTC; CDR3: CASSWEGYEQYF
J: TRBJ1-2; size: many; V: TRBV20-1; D: -; DNA: TGCAGTGCTATATGTCCTGATGGCTACACCTTC; CDR3: CSAICPDGYTF
J: TRBJ1-2; size: -; V: TRBV29-1; D: -; DNA: TGCAGCGTTGTGAGACTAATGGATAACTATGGCTACACCTTC; CDR3: CSVVRLMDNYGYTF
J: TRBJ2-1; size: few; V: TRBV28; D: -; DNA: TGTGCCAGCAGTTTAGTTGCCGGGAAATATGAGCAGTTCTTC; CDR3: CASSLVAGKYEQFF
J: TRBJ2-1; size: many; V: TRBV20-1; D: TRBD1; DNA: TGCAGTGCTAGAGATCTCTCGCTGCCAGGGGGCTTCTTC; CDR3: CSARDLSLPGGFF
J: TRBJ1-1; size: -; V: TRBV7-9; D: -; DNA: TGTGCCAGCAGCTTCTGGCTGAACACTGAAGCTTTCTTT; CDR3: CASSFWLNTEAFF